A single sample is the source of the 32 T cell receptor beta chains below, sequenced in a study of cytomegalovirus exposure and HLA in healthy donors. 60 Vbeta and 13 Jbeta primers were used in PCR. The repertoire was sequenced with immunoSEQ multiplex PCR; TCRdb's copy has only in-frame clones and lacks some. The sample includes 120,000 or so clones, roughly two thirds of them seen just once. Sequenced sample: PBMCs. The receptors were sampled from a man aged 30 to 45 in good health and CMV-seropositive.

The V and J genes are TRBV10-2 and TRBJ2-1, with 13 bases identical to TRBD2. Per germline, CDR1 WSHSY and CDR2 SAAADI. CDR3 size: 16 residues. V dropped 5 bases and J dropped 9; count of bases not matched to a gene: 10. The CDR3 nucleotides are TGCGCCAGCAGTACGACCGGGACTAGCGGGATCACTGAGCAGTTCTTC. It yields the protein CASSTTGTSGITEQFF.

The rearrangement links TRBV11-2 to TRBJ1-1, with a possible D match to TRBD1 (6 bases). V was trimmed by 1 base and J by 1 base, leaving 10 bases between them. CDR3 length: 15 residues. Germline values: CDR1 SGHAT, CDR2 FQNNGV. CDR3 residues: CASSLVGGANTEAFF. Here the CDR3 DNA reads TGTGCCAGCAGCTTAGTAGGGGGAGCGAACACTGAAGCTTTCTTT.

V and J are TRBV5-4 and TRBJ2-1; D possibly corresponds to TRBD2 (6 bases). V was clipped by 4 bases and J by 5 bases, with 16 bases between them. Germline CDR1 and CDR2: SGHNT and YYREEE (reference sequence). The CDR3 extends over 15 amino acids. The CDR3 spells CASSRTGEGNNEQFF. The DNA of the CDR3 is TGTGCCAGCAGCCGGACGGGAGAAGGAAACAATGAGCAGTTCTTC.

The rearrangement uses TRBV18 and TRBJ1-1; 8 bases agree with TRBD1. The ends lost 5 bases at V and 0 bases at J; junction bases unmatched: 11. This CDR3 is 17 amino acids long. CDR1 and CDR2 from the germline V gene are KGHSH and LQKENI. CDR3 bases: TGTGCCAGCTCATCAATGACAGGGGCCGTATTGAACACTGAAGCTTTCTTT. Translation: CASSSMTGAVLNTEAFF.

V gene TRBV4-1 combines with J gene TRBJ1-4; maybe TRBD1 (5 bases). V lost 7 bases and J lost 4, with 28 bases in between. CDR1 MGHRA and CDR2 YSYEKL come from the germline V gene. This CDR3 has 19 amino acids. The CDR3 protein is CASNDNIRGHPGGNEKLFF. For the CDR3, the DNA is TGCGCCAGCAACGACAACATCCGAGGACACCCCGGGGGTAATGAAAAACTGTTTTTT.

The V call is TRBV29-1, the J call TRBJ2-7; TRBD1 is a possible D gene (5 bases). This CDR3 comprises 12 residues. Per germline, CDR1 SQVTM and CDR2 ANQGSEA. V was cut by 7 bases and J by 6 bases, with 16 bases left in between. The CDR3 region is CSAVDISLEQYF. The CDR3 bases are TGCAGCGCCGTGGACATTTCGCTCGAGCAGTACTTC.

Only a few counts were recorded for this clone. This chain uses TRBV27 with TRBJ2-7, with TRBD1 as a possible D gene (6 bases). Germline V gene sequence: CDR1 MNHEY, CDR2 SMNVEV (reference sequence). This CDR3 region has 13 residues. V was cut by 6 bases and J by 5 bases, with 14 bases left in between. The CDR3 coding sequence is TGTGCCAGCAGCCCGACAGGTCAAAACGAGCAGTACTTC. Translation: CASSPTGQNEQYF.

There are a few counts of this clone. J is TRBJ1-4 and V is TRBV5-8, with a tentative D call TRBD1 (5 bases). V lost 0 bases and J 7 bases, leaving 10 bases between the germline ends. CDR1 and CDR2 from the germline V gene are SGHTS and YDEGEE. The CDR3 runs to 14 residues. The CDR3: CASSLGRGGEKLFF. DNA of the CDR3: TGTGCCAGCAGCTTGGGAAGGGGAGGTGAAAAACTGTTTTTT.

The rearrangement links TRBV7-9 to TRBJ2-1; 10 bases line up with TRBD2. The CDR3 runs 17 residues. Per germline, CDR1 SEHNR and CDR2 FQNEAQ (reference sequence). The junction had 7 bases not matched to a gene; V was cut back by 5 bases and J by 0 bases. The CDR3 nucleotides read TGTGCCAGCAGCCCACAACGGACTAGCGGCTCCTACAATGAGCAGTTCTTC. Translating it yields CASSPQRTSGSYNEQFF.

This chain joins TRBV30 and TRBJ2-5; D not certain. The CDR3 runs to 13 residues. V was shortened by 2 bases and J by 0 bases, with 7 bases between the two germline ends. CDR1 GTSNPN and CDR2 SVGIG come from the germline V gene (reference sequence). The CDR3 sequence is CAWSKDNQETQYF. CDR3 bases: TGTGCCTGGAGTAAAGACAACCAAGAGACCCAGTACTTC.

CDR3 in amino acids: CASSSAAGSTGELFF. The CDR3 coding sequence is TGTGCCAGCAGTTCGGCAGCGGGGAGCACCGGGGAGCTGTTTTTT. This chain links TRBV6-4 with TRBJ2-2, with 7 bases matching TRBD2. This CDR3 comprises 15 residues. The trim removed 5 bases at V and 4 bases at J, leaving 7 bases unmatched. CDR1 and CDR2 (germline): MRHNA, SNTAGT.

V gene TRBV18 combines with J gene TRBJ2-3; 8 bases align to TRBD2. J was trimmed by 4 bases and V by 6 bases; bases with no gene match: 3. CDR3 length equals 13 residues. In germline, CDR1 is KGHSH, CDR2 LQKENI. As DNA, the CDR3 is TGTGCCAGCTCGCAGACTAGCGCAGATACGCAGTATTTT. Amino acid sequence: CASSQTSADTQYF.

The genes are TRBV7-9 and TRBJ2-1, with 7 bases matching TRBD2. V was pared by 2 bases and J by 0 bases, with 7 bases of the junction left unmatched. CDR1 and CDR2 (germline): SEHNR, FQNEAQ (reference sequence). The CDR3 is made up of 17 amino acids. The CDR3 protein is CASSLNLLASSYNEQFF. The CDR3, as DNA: TGTGCCAGCAGCTTAAATTTACTAGCGAGCTCCTACAATGAGCAGTTCTTC.

Here the CDR3 DNA reads TGTGCCAGCAGCTTGAGTTGGGAGGAGACCCAGTACTTC. It is translated as CASSLSWEETQYF. The chain carries TRBV7-2 and TRBJ2-5; maybe TRBD2 (5 bases). Trimming left V 3 bases short and J 5 bases short, with 10 bases between. The CDR3 is 13 residues long. Germline CDR1 is SGHTA and CDR2 is FQGNSA.

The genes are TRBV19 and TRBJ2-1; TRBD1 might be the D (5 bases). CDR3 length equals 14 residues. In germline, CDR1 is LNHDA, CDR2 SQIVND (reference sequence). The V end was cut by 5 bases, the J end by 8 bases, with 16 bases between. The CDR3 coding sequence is TGTGCCAGTAGTCCTAGGGGCGGATTCGATGAGCAGTTCTTC. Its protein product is CASSPRGGFDEQFF. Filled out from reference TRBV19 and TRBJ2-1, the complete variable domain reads DGGITQSPKYLFRKEGQNVTLSCEQNLNHDAMYWYRQDPGQGLRLIYYSQIVNDFQKGDIAEGYSVSREKKESFPLTVTSAQKNPTAFYLCASSPRGGFDEQFFGPGTRLTVL.

DNA for the CDR3: TGTGCCAGTTCCGGGGTAGCGGGCTCCTACGAGCAGTACTTC. The encoded protein is CASSGVAGSYEQYF. The J gene is TRBJ2-7, the V gene TRBV19; TRBD2 agrees at 7 bases. The CDR3 consists of 14 residues. Per germline, CDR1 LNHDA and CDR2 SQIVND (reference sequence). Trimming at V came to 8 bases and at J to 0 bases, leaving 7 bases not matched to a gene.

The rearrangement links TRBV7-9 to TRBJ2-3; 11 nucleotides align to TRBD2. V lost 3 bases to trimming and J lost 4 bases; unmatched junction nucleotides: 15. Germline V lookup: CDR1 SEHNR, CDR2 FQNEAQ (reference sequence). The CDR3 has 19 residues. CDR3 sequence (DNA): TGTGCCAGCAGCTTCCTCGGTCTAGCGGGAGGTGTTGTGCCAGATACGCAGTATTTT. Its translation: CASSFLGLAGGVVPDTQYF.

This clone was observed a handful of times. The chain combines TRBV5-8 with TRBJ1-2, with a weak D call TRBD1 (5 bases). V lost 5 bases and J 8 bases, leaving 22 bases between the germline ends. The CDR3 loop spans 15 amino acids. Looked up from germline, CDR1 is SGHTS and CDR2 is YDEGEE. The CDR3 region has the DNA TGTGCCAGCAGTAAAAAAACAGGTTGGAACGGGGGCTACACCTTC. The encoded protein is CASSKKTGWNGGYTF.

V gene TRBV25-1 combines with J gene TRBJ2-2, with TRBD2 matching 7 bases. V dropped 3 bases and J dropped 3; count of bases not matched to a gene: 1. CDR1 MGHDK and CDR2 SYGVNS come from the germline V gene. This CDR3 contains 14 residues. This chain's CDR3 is CASSDGGDTGELFF. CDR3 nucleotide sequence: TGTGCCAGCAGTGATGGGGGGGACACCGGGGAGCTGTTTTTT.

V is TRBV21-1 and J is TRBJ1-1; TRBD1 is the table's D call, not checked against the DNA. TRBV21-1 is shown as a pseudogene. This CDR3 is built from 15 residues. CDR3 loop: CASSGTGTANTEAFF. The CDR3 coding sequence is TGTGCCAGCAGTGGGACCGGGACAGCGAACACTGAAGCTTTCTTT.

CDR3 region: CASMWRSYGYTF. The CDR3, as DNA: TGTGCCAGCATGTGGAGGAGCTATGGCTACACCTTC. V and J are TRBV28 and TRBJ1-2; D gene ambiguous. CDR1 and CDR2 from the germline V gene are MDHEN and SYDVKM. This CDR3 contains 12 residues. Trimming pared 7 bases from V and 4 bases from J, leaving 10 bases between.

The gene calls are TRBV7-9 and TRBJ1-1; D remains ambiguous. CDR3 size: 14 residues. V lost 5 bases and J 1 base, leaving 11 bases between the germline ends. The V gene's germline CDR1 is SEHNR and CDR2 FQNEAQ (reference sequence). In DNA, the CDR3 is TGTGCCAGCAGCCCCGGTAGATCGAACACTGAAGCTTTCTTT. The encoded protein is CASSPGRSNTEAFF.

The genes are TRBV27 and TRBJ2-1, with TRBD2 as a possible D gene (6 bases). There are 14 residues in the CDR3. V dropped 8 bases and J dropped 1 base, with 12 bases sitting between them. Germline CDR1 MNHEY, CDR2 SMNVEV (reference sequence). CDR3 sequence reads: CASGPTRSYNEQFF. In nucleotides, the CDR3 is TGTGCCAGCGGGCCGACTAGATCCTACAATGAGCAGTTCTTC.

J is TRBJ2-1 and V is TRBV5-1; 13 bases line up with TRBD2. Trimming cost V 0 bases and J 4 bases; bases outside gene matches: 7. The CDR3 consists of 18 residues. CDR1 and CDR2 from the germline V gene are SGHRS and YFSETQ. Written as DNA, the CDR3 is TGCGCCAGCAGCTTGGCCACGCCGGGACTAGCGGGATACAATGAGCAGTTCTTC. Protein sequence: CASSLATPGLAGYNEQFF.

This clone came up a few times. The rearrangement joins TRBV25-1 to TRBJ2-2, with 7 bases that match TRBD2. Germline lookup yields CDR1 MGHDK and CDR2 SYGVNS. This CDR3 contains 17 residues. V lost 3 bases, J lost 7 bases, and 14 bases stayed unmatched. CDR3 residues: CASSDLGAGVEHGELFF. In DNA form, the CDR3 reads TGTGCCAGCAGTGATCTAGGGGCGGGAGTGGAGCACGGGGAGCTGTTTTTT.

For the CDR3, the DNA is TGTGCCAGCAGCTTGGTTGCTAGCGGGGCTTACGAGCAGTACTTC. The encoded protein is CASSLVASGAYEQYF. The V gene is TRBV5-4, the J gene TRBJ2-7; 9 positions match TRBD2. The CDR3 is made up of 15 amino acids. Germline V gene sequence: CDR1 SGHNT, CDR2 YYREEE (reference sequence). V lost 0 bases and J lost 4; bases outside the gene matches: 5.

This CDR3 is CASSPPGNTEAFF. For the CDR3, the DNA is TGTGCCAGCTCACCCCCGGGAAACACTGAAGCTTTCTTT. The J gene is TRBJ1-1, the V gene TRBV18; no firm D call. The length of the CDR3 is 13 residues. Germline-derived CDR1 and CDR2 are KGHSH and LQKENI. The ends were cut back, 3 bases at V and 2 bases at J, with 7 bases in the middle.

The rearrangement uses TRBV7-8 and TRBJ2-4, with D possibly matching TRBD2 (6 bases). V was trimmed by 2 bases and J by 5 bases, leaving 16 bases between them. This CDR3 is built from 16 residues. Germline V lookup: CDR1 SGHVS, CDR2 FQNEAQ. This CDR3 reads CASSLIADVLQNIQYF. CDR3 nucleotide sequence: TGTGCCAGCAGCTTAATAGCGGACGTCCTGCAAAACATTCAGTACTTC.

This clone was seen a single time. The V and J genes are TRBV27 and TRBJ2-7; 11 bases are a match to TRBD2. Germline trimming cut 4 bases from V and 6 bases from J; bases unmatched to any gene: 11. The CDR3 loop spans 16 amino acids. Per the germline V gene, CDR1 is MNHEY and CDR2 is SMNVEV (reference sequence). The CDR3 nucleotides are TGTGCCAGCAGTTCTCCAGGCCTTCTAGCGGGAGGCGAGCAGTACTTC. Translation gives CASSSPGLLAGGEQYF.

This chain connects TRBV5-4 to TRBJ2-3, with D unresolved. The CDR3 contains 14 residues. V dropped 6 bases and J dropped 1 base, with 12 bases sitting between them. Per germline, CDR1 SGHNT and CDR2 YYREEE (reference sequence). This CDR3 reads CASKAPSGTDTQYF. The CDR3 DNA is TGTGCCAGCAAGGCCCCGAGCGGCACAGATACGCAGTATTTT.

CDR3: CASKGFRLTDTQYF. Written as DNA, the CDR3 is TGTGCCAGCAAAGGTTTCAGGCTCACAGATACGCAGTATTTT. V usage is TRBV28 and J usage is TRBJ2-3; D ambiguous. V was cut by 7 bases and J by 2 bases, with 13 bases left in between. The CDR3 spans 14 residues. The V gene's germline CDR1 is MDHEN and CDR2 SYDVKM.

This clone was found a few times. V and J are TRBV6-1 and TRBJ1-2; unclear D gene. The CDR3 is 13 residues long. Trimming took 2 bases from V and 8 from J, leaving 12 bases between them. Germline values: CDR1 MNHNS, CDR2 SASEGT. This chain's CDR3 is CASSELTDFGYTF. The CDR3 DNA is TGTGCCAGCAGTGAACTCACAGATTTCGGCTACACCTTC.